A single sample gave rise to the 30 T cell receptor beta chains below, sequenced in a study of metastatic and nonmetastatic thyroid tumors. TCRdb re-processed the PCR reads through MiXCR. The repertoire includes under 25,000 clones, approximately 24% of them detected once, and roughly 8.2% sits in the top ten. All patients were treatment-naive before thyroid surgery. The specimen sequenced was adjacent normal tissue. Source of these receptors: a female donor with papillary thyroid cancer or a benign thyroid nodule (not recorded which). Some clones in this sample may be carry-over from other donors' samples.

This clone has just a few counts. The rearrangement joins TRBV12-3 or TRBV12-4 to TRBJ2-3; TRBD2 matches at 10 bases. After removal of 6 bases from V and 6 bases from J, the junction contained 6 bases not matched to a gene. This CDR3 region has 14 residues. In DNA form, the CDR3 reads TGTGCCAGCAGCAATCTAGCGGGAGTGGATACGCAGTATTTT. Residues: CASSNLAGVDTQYF.

The V and J genes are TRBV9 and TRBJ1-1, with a tentative D call TRBD1 (6 bases). This CDR3 spans 15 amino acids. From germline, CDR1 is SGDLS and CDR2 YYNGEE. Trimming cost V 3 bases and J 5 bases, with 17 bases left between them. The CDR3 nucleotides read TGTGCCAGCAGCGCCCTGGACAGCCCATCGACTGAAGCTTTCTTT. Translation gives CASSALDSPSTEAFF. The whole variable domain, filled in from reference TRBV9 and TRBJ1-1, reads DSGVTQTPKHLITATGQRVTLRCSPRSGDLSVYWYQQSLDQGLQFLIQYYNGEERAKGNILERFSAQQFPDLHSELNLSSLELGDSALYFCASSALDSPSTEAFFGQGTRLTVV.

This clone was detected only a few times. This chain links TRBV6-1 with TRBJ2-1; 7 bases agree with TRBD2. The CDR3 runs 14 residues. Trimming cost V 6 bases and J 6 bases; bases outside gene matches: 8. Germline assignment: CDR1 MNHNS and CDR2 SASEGT. The CDR3: CASRSGTGGNEQFF. CDR3 in DNA: TGTGCCAGCAGATCCGGGACGGGGGGCAATGAGCAGTTCTTC.

This clone is termed medium-sized (0.01 to 0.1%). This chain connects TRBV11-2 to TRBJ1-2; 7 nucleotides align to TRBD1. Germline trimming cut 5 bases from V and 6 bases from J; bases unmatched to any gene: 15. This CDR3 is built from 16 residues. CDR1 and CDR2 (germline): SGHAT, FQNNGV. CDR3 bases: TGTGCCAGCAGCCTTAGAAGGACAGGAGGGGACGATGGCTACACCTTC. Translation gives CASSLRRTGGDDGYTF. Drawing the rest from reference TRBV11-2 and TRBJ1-2, the complete variable domain is EAGVAQSPRYKIIEKRQSVAFWCNPISGHATLYWYQQILGQGPKLLIQFQNNGVVDDSQLPKDRFSAERLKGVDSTLKIQPAKLEDSAVYLCASSLRRTGGDDGYTFGSGTRLTVV.

This clone was seen repeatedly, ten times or more. The V call is TRBV20-1, the J call TRBJ2-2, with D perhaps matching TRBD2 (5 bases). The CDR3 has 13 residues. Per the germline V gene, CDR1 is DFQATT and CDR2 is SNEGSKA (reference sequence). Trimming took 4 bases from V and 5 from J, leaving 11 bases between them. CDR3 protein: CSATPWETGELFF. The CDR3 nucleotides are TGCAGTGCTACCCCATGGGAGACCGGGGAGCTGTTTTTT.

The chain is built from TRBV5-1 and TRBJ1-2, with D uncertain. V lost 7 bases to trimming and J lost 8 bases, with 21 bases between them. There are 14 residues in the CDR3. Germline V gives CDR1 SGHRS, CDR2 YFSETQ. In DNA form, the CDR3 reads TGCGCCAGCGGCATCAGTGGAAGGGCTCGCGGCTACACCTTC. It codes for CASGISGRARGYTF.

The rearrangement links TRBV6-1 to TRBJ1-4, with a possible D match to TRBD1 (6 bases). Germline loops: CDR1 MNHNS, CDR2 SASEGT. CDR3 length: 17 amino acids. V dropped 4 bases and J dropped 0 bases, with 15 bases sitting between them. This CDR3 is CASSGYFGTTTNEKLFF. For the CDR3, the DNA is TGTGCCAGCAGTGGCTATTTTGGGACAACAACTAATGAAAAACTGTTTTTT.

V gene TRBV7-2 combines with J gene TRBJ2-7, with 10 positions matching TRBD1. Germline CDR1 reads SGHTA; CDR2 reads FQGNSA. The length of the CDR3 is 15 residues. The J segment lost 5 bases and the V segment lost 4 bases, leaving 8 bases of the junction unmatched. The CDR3 DNA reads as TGTGCCAGCAGCTCTAGACAGGGGGCGCGCGACGAGCAGTACTTC. Protein product: CASSSRQGARDEQYF.

CDR3 region: CASGQPQTYEQYF. DNA for the CDR3: TGTGCCAGCGGTCAGCCGCAAACCTACGAGCAGTACTTC. The chain combines TRBV6-1 with TRBJ2-7; unclear D gene. CDR1 MNHNS and CDR2 SASEGT come from the germline V gene. This CDR3 has 13 amino acids. V dropped 8 bases and J dropped 2 bases, with 13 bases sitting between them.

The chain combines TRBV28 with TRBJ2-2; possibly TRBD2 for D (6 bases). Germline CDR1 MDHEN, CDR2 SYDVKM. The CDR3 is 13 residues long. The V gene lost 7 bases and the J gene lost 13 bases, with 19 bases spanning the gap. The CDR3 region is CASTLSRGLGLFF. The CDR3 DNA sequence: TGTGCCAGCACATTATCTCGGGGACTGGGGCTGTTTTTT.

As to this clone: Germline and junction disagree at one end, which may indicate a read error. DNA of the CDR3: TGTGCCTGCAGCTTAAGACAGGGGCTACAAGAGACCCTGTACTTC. Protein product: CACSLRQGLQETLYF. The chain uses TRBV7-9 and TRBJ2-5; 8 bases line up with TRBD1. The CDR3 sequence is 15 residues long. Looked up from germline, CDR1 is SEHNR and CDR2 is FQNEAQ (reference sequence).

This clone has just a few counts. CDR3 nucleotides: TGTGCCAGCAAAGGGGAACGCTACGAGCAGTACTTC. Translated, it gives CASKGERYEQYF. V is TRBV5-5 and J is TRBJ2-7, with D maybe TRBD1 (5 bases). Germline lookup yields CDR1 SGHKS and CDR2 YYEKEE (reference sequence). Trimming left V 6 bases short and J 3 bases short, with 10 bases between. This CDR3 has 12 amino acids.

By sample share, this clone is medium-sized. Other nucleotide sequences in the sample specify the same CDR3. V is TRBV28 and J is TRBJ2-7, with 8 positions matching TRBD1. The germline CDR1 and CDR2 sequences are MDHEN and SYDVKM. The CDR3 has 14 amino acids. V was clipped by 4 bases and J by 4 bases; unmatched bases: 6. CDR3 residues: CASSYPGQVYEQYF. CDR3 nucleotides: TGTGCCAGCAGTTACCCGGGACAGGTATACGAGCAGTACTTC.

The sample holds a few counts of this clone. J is TRBJ1-3 and V is TRBV10-3; D might be TRBD1 (5 bases). Germline assignment: CDR1 ENHRY and CDR2 SYGVKD. V was shortened by 4 bases and J by 3 bases, with 16 bases between the two germline ends. The CDR3 contains 16 residues. CDR3 coding DNA: TGTGCCATCAGTGGGTTGGAGGGGACGTTTGGAAACACCATATATTTT. This translates into CAISGLEGTFGNTIYF.

This clone turned up a few times. The V call is TRBV20-1, the J call TRBJ1-1, with a possible D match to TRBD1 (6 bases). Germline V CDR1 and CDR2: DFQATT, SNEGSKA (reference sequence). V lost 0 bases and J lost 1, with 18 bases in between. CDR3 length: 17 amino acids. CDR3: CSARDGAGGGRNTEAFF. CDR3 coding DNA: TGCAGTGCTAGAGATGGGGCGGGCGGGGGCAGGAACACTGAAGCTTTCTTT.

This chain uses TRBV28 with TRBJ2-7, with D uncertain. Trimming took 6 bases from V and 7 from J, leaving 10 bases between them. CDR1 is MDHEN, CDR2 SYDVKM, per germline. The CDR3 runs to 11 residues. CDR3 in amino acids: CASRVVWEQYF. In DNA form, the CDR3 reads TGTGCCAGCAGGGTGGTATGGGAGCAGTACTTC.

CDR3 DNA: TGCGCCAGCAGCCAAGGCCAACAGGGCTACGAGCAGTACTTC. Translation: CASSQGQQGYEQYF. The V gene is TRBV4-1, the J gene TRBJ2-7, with D possibly being TRBD1 (6 bases). The CDR3 has 14 residues. Per the germline V gene, CDR1 is MGHRA and CDR2 is YSYEKL. Between the trimmed V and J ends, which lost 1 base and 3 bases, there was a span of 10 bases.

CDR3 sequence reads: CSVVSSGTDTQYF. The CDR3 region has the DNA TGCAGCGTTGTGTCTAGCGGCACAGATACGCAGTATTTT. The V and J genes are TRBV29-1 and TRBJ2-3; TRBD2 might be the D (6 bases). CDR1 and CDR2 (germline): SQVTM, ANQGSEA. This CDR3 is built from 13 residues. The ends were cut back, 4 bases at V and 1 base at J, with 9 bases in the middle.

Here the CDR3 reads CASSFGTGVGGYTF. The CDR3 region has the DNA TGTGCCAGCAGTTTTGGGACGGGGGTAGGGGGCTACACCTTC. This chain connects TRBV28 to TRBJ1-2, with D possibly TRBD1 on 5 matching bases. The germline V gene encodes CDR1 MDHEN and CDR2 SYDVKM. The CDR3 consists of 14 residues. Trimming shortened V by 3 bases and J by 8 bases, and 16 bases separated the two germline ends.

This clone was seen many times. This chain links TRBV4-1 with TRBJ2-3, with no clear D. Germline V gene lookup returns CDR1 MGHRA and CDR2 YSYEKL. V was trimmed by 0 bases and J by 2 bases, leaving 21 bases between them. The CDR3 totals 19 residues. The CDR3 reads CASSQDGPEMSRLTDTQYF. The CDR3 DNA is TGCGCCAGCAGCCAAGATGGGCCGGAGATGTCACGACTCACAGATACGCAGTATTTT.

This clone showed up many times. The chain links TRBV30 to TRBJ1-1; TRBD1 agrees at 9 bases. With 4 bases clipped from V and 1 base from J, the junction kept 1 base outside the gene matches. Germline CDR1 is GTSNPN and CDR2 is SVGIG (reference sequence). CDR3 size: 13 residues. This CDR3 reads CAWNRGQNTEAFF. DNA of the CDR3: TGTGCCTGGAACAGGGGGCAGAACACTGAAGCTTTCTTT.

This clone appeared once. The chain is built from TRBV20-1 and TRBJ2-5; D may be TRBD2 (6 bases). Trimming left V 5 bases short and J 3 bases short, with 19 bases between. The CDR3 sequence is 15 residues long. Germline CDR1 and CDR2: DFQATT and SNEGSKA (reference sequence). CDR3 sequence: CSASGILGGEETQYF. CDR3 bases: TGCAGTGCTTCGGGTATTTTAGGAGGGGAAGAGACCCAGTACTTC.

Many counts were recorded for this clone. The chain combines TRBV29-1 with TRBJ1-2; D is undetermined. The CDR3 spans 12 residues. Germline V gives CDR1 SQVTM, CDR2 ANQGSEA. With 6 bases removed from V and 8 bases from J, the gap between germline ends came to 16 bases. CDR3 nucleotide sequence: TGCAGCGTCCCCCGGGCAGAAGGAGGCTACACCTTC. Amino acid sequence: CSVPRAEGGYTF.

This clone is labeled medium-sized. The identical CDR3 is also encoded by other nucleotide sequences in the sample. The chain employs TRBV11-1 and TRBJ1-4; 7 nucleotides match TRBD1. V gave up 5 bases and J gave up 8 bases; unmatched junction bases: 11. The CDR3 runs to 15 residues. Germline V gives CDR1 SGHAT, CDR2 FQDESV (reference sequence). The CDR3 sequence is CASSQPGTDDEKLFF. CDR3 DNA: TGTGCCAGCAGCCAACCCGGGACAGACGACGAAAAACTGTTTTTT.

This clone has a handful of counts. The gene calls are TRBV2 and TRBJ1-6; no firm D call. V was trimmed by 7 bases and J by 8 bases, leaving 6 bases between them. The CDR3 length is 11 residues. Germline loops: CDR1 SNHLY, CDR2 FYNNEI. The CDR3 region has the DNA TGTGCCAGCACGCGTGATTCACCCCTCCACTTT. This gives the protein CASTRDSPLHF.

This clone was detected only a few times. The CDR3 spells CASAPSGTGKETQYF. As DNA, the CDR3 is TGTGCCAGCGCTCCATCGGGGACAGGGAAAGAGACCCAGTACTTC. The chain uses TRBV28 and TRBJ2-5, with TRBD1 matching over 9 bases. V was clipped by 8 bases and J by 3 bases; unmatched bases: 10. The germline V gene has CDR1 MDHEN and CDR2 SYDVKM. The length of the CDR3 is 15 residues. Combining the CDR3 with reference TRBV28 and TRBJ2-5 gives the whole variable domain DVKVTQSSRYLVKRTGEKVFLECVQDMDHENMFWYRQDPGLGLRLIYFSYDVKMKEKGDIPEGYSVSREKKERFSLILESASTNQTSMYLCASAPSGTGKETQYFGPGTRLLVL.

This chain joins TRBV6-5 and TRBJ1-2; TRBD1 might be the D (5 bases). V shed 0 bases and J shed 8 bases, with 19 bases lying between them. Germline lookup yields CDR1 MNHEY and CDR2 SVGAGI. This CDR3 is 16 amino acids long. CDR3: CASSYSGGATWSGYTF. The CDR3 DNA reads TGTGCCAGCAGTTACTCGGGTGGGGCTACATGGAGCGGCTACACCTTC.

A few counts support this clone. V usage is TRBV12-3 or TRBV12-4 and J usage is TRBJ2-2; 7 bases fit TRBD1. V was clipped by 6 bases and J by 4 bases; unmatched bases: 8. CDR3 length: 15 amino acids. CDR3 DNA sequence: TGTGCCAGCAGACCTAGACAGGGTAGCACCGGGGAGCTGTTTTTT. As protein: CASRPRQGSTGELFF.

The genes are TRBV28 and TRBJ1-3, with 8 nucleotides matching TRBD1. The V segment lost 4 bases and the J segment 4 bases; nucleotides outside the gene matches: 6. Germline V lookup: CDR1 MDHEN, CDR2 SYDVKM. The CDR3 runs 15 residues. The DNA of the CDR3 is TGTGCCAGCAGTTCCCGCAGGGGGCTGGGAAACACCATATATTTT. Encoded protein: CASSSRRGLGNTIYF.

The chain couples TRBV5-6 to TRBJ1-1; D possibly corresponds to TRBD1 (6 bases). Germline values: CDR1 SGHDT, CDR2 YYEEEE. The V gene lost 4 bases and the J gene lost 0 bases, with 16 bases spanning the gap. The CDR3 is 16 residues long. CDR3 DNA sequence: TGTGCCAGCAGCCCCGGGGGGCCCCACATGAACACTGAAGCTTTCTTT. As protein: CASSPGGPHMNTEAFF. The full variable domain, in which reference TRBV5-6 and TRBJ1-1 provide the parts outside the CDR3, is DAGVTQSPTHLIKTRGQQVTLRCSPKSGHDTVSWYQQALGQGPQFIFQYYEEEERQRGNFPDRFSGHQFPNYSSELNVNALLLGDSALYLCASSPGGPHMNTEAFFGQGTRLTVV.